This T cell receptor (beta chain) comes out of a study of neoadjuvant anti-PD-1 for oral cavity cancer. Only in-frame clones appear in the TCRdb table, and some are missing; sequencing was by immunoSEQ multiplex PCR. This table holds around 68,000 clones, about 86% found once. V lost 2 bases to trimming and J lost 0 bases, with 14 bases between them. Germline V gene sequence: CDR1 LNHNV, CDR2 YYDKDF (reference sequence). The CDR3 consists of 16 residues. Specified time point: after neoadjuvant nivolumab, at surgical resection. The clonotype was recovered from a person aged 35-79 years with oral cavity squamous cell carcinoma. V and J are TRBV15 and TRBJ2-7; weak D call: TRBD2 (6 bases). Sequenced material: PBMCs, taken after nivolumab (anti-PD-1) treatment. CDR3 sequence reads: CATSRRNLANSYEQYF. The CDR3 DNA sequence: TGTGCCACCAGCAGAAGAAACCTAGCGAACTCCTACGAGCAGTACTTC.